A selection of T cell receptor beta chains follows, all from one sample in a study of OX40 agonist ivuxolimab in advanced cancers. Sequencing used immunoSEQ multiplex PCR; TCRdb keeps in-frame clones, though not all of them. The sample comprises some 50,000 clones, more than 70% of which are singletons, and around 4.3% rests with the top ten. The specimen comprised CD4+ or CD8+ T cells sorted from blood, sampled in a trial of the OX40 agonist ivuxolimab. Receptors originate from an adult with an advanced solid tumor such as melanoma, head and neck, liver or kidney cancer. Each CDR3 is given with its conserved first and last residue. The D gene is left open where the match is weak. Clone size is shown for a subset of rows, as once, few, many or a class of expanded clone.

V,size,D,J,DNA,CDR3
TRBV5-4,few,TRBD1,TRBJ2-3,TGTGCCAGCAGCTTGGACAGGGGCGGCACAGATACGCAGTATTTT,CASSLDRGGTDTQYF
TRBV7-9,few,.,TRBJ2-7,TGTGCCAGCAGCTTAGAAGCGGGACAGGTTTACGAGCAGTACTTC,CASSLEAGQVYEQYF
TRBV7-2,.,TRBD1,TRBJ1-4,TGTGCCAGCAGCTTAGGGACAGGTGCTTCCCGATATGAAAAACTGTTTTTT,CASSLGTGASRYEKLFF
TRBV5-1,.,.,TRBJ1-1,TGCGCCAGCACCTCCTCGGGGGACCCATTCACTGAAGCTTTCTTT,CASTSSGDPFTEAFF
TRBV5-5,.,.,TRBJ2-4,TGTGCCAGCAGCTTGGCCGGGACCAAAAACATTCAGTACTTC,CASSLAGTKNIQYF
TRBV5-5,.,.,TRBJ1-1,TGTGCCAGCAGCTTGGGCAGCTTGAACACTGAAGCTTTCTTT,CASSLGSLNTEAFF
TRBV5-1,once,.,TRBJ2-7,TGCGCCAGCATTCCGACGTACGAGCAGTACTTC,CASIPTYEQYF
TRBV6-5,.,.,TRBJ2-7,TGTGCCAGCAGCTCAGGGTTCGAGCAGTACTTC,CASSSGFEQYF
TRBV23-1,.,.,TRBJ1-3,TGCGCCAGCAGTCCCGAGTCAGGAAACACCATATATTTT,CASSPESGNTIYF
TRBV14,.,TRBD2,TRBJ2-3,TGTGCCAGCAGCTCCCGTATGGGGCTAGCGGGAGTCACAGATACGCAGTATTTT,CASSSRMGLAGVTDTQYF
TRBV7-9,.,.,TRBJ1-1,TGTGCCAGCAGCTTAGTGGCAGGGAACACTGAAGCTTTCTTT,CASSLVAGNTEAFF
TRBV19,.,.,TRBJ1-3,TGTGCCAGTAGTAGCAGTGGAATTCGCACCATATATTTT,CASSSSGIRTIYF
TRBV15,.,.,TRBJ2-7,TGTGCCACCAGCAGGGGATTCAACGAGCAGTACTTC,CATSRGFNEQYF
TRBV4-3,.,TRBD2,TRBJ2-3,TGCGCCAGCAGCCGAATGACTAGCGGGAGCGCAGATACGCAGTATTTT,CASSRMTSGSADTQYF
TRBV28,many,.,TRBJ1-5,TGTGCCAGCAGGCCGAAAAACAGGGTTCAGCCCCAGCATTTT,CASRPKNRVQPQHF
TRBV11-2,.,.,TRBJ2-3,TGTGCCAGCAGCCCGCTTGGGGGTAGCACAGATACGCAGTATTTT,CASSPLGGSTDTQYF
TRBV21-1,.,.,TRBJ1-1,TGTGCCAGCACAACCTCTCCGGGACAGGGGGCGACCACTGAAGCTTTCTTT,CASTTSPGQGATTEAFF
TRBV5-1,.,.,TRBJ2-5,TGCGCCAGCAGCTTAAGCGGAGAGACCCAGTACTTC,CASSLSGETQYF
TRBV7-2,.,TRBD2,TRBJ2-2,TGTGCCAGCAGCCCGGGACTAGCGATTAACACCGGGGAGCTGTTTTTT,CASSPGLAINTGELFF
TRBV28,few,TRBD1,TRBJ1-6,TGTGCCAGCAGTTCCGCCACAGGGGGTGATTCACCCCTCCACTTT,CASSSATGGDSPLHF
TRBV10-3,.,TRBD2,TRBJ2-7,TGTGCCATCAGGGATAGCGGGAGGGACTCGGGCGAGCAGTACTTC,CAIRDSGRDSGEQYF
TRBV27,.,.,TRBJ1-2,TGTGCCAGCAGTTTTGGACAGTCCCCCTATGGCTACACCTTC,CASSFGQSPYGYTF
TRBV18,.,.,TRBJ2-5,TGTGCCAGCTCACCACCCCAAAGGGCCGAGACCCAGTACTTC,CASSPPQRAETQYF
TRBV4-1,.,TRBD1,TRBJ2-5,TGCGCCAGCAGCCCCCAGGGACAGAACCAAGAGACCCAGTACTTC,CASSPQGQNQETQYF
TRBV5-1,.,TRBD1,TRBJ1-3,TGCGCCAGCAGCGGGAGAGGGACAGGCTCTGGAAACACCATATATTTT,CASSGRGTGSGNTIYF
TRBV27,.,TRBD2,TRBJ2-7,TGTGCCAGCAGTTTATCGGGCGGGAGTAACGAGCAGTACTTC,CASSLSGGSNEQYF
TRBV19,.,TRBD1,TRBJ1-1,TGTGCCAGTAGTATAGGGGGACAGGGGCCGTATGAAGCTTTCTTT,CASSIGGQGPYEAFF
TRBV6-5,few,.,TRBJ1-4,TGTGCCAGCAGTTATGGGCAGGGGAGAGCGGAACTGTTTTTT,CASSYGQGRAELFF
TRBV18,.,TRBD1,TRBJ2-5,TGTGCCAGCTCACCACATACAGGGGACAAAGAGACCCAGTACTTC,CASSPHTGDKETQYF
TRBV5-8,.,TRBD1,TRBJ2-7,TGTGCCAGCAGCAGAGGACAGGGGGACCGCGAGCAGTACTTC,CASSRGQGDREQYF
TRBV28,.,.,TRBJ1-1,TGTGCCAGCAATCGGAACACTGAAGCTTTCTTT,CASNRNTEAFF
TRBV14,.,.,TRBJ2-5,TGTGCCAGCAGCCCTCCTTCGAAGACCCAGTACTTC,CASSPPSKTQYF
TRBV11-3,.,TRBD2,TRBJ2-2,TGTGCCAGCAGCCCGACTTCTAGCGGGATCATCGGGGAGCTGTTTTTT,CASSPTSSGIIGELFF
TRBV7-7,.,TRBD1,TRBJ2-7,TGTGCCAGCAGCTTAGGTCAGTCCAGGGGGAAATACGAGCAGTACTTC,CASSLGQSRGKYEQYF
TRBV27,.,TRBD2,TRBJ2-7,TGTGCCAGCAGGTGGACTAGCGTCGACCCGGTCGTGCCCCACGAGCAGTACTTC,CASRWTSVDPVVPHEQYF
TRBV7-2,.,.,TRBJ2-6,TGTGCCAGCAGCTTAAATCCTGGGGCCAACGTCCTGACTTTC,CASSLNPGANVLTF
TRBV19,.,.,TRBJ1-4,TGTGCCAGTTCCGAGTCTATTTTTGAAAAACTGTTTTTT,CASSESIFEKLFF
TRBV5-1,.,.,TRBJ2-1,TGCGCCAGCAGCCCGGCCGGGGGTTTAAGTTACAATGAGCAGTTCTTC,CASSPAGGLSYNEQFF
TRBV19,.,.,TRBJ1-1,TGTGCCAGTAGACAATTCCTGGGGTACACTGAAGCTTTCTTT,CASRQFLGYTEAFF
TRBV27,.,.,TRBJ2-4,TGTGCCAGCAGTCCCCAACCCCAAGCCAAAAACATTCAGTACTTC,CASSPQPQAKNIQYF
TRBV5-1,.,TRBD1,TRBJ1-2,TGCGCCAGCAGCTTGGCTCCGGGACAGGCGTACGAGGGCTATGGCTACACCTTC,CASSLAPGQAYEGYGYTF
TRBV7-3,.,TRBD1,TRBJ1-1,TGTGCCAGCAGCTTAGACAGGGTGAACACTGAAGCTTTCTTT,CASSLDRVNTEAFF
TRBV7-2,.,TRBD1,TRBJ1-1,TGTGCCAGCAGCCTTACGACAGGGGGTGAGACTGAAGCTTTCTTT,CASSLTTGGETEAFF
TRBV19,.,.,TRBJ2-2,TGTGCCAGTAAAACGTCCTCAGGGAACACCGGGGAGCTGTTTTTT,CASKTSSGNTGELFF
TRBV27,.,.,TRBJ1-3,TGTGCCAGCAGGAGTCAGGCCTCTGGAAACACCATATATTTT,CASRSQASGNTIYF
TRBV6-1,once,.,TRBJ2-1,TGTGCCAGCAGTATCGGGTCCCAAGGCAATGAGCAGTTCTTC,CASSIGSQGNEQFF
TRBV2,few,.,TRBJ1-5,TGTGCCAGCAGTGAAAGCCAGCCCCAGCATTTT,CASSESQPQHF
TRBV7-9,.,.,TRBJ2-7,TGTGCCAGCAGCCTGGTAGGGATGTACGAGCAGTACTTC,CASSLVGMYEQYF
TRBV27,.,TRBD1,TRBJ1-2,TGTGCCAGCAGTTCCCCAGGGACAGGATCTAACTATGGCCACACCTTC,CASSSPGTGSNYGHTF
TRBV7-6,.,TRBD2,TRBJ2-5,TGTGCCAGCAGCTTAGAAGCGGGGGAGACCCAGTACTTC,CASSLEAGETQYF
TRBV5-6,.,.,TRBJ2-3,TGTGCCAGCAGCTTGGGGGTTCTCTTTACAGATACGCAGTATTTT,CASSLGVLFTDTQYF
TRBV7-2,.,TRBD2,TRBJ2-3,TGTGCCAGCAGCGATGGGACTAGCGGTACAGATACGCAGTATTTT,CASSDGTSGTDTQYF
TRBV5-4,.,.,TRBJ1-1,TGTGCCAGCAGGGTAGAAACGACAGTATACACTGAAGCTTTCTTT,CASRVETTVYTEAFF
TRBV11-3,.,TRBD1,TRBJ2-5,TGTGCCAGCAGCTTAGGTGTCTCAGGGGGCGAGGAGACCCAGTACTTC,CASSLGVSGGEETQYF
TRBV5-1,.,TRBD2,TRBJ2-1,TGCGCCAGCGGGGCTAGCGGGAGGGCTCTCTACAATGAGCAGTTCTTC,CASGASGRALYNEQFF
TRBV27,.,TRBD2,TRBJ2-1,TGTGCCAGCAGTGCTAGCGGGGTTTACAATGAGCAGTTCTTC,CASSASGVYNEQFF
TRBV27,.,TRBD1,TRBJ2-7,TGTGCCAGCAGTGCAAGGACAGGGCCGACCTACGAGCAGTACTTC,CASSARTGPTYEQYF